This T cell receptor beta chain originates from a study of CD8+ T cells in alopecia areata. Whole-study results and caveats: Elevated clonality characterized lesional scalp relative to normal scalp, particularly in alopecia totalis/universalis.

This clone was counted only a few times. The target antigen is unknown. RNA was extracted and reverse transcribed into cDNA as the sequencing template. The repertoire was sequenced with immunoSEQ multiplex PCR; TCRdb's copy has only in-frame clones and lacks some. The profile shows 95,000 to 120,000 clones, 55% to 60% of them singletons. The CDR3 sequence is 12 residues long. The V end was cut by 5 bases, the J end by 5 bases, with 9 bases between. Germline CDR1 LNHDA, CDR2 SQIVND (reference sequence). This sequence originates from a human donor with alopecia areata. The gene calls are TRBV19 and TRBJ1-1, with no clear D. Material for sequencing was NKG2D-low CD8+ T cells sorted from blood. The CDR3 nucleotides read TGTGCCAGTAGTCGGGGAGTGACTGAAGCTTTCTTT. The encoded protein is CASSRGVTEAFF.